This T cell receptor (beta chain) appears in the sequencing data of a study of blood T cell repertoires in COVID-19. Study context: Sample material is recorded as cDNA or gDNA derived from T cells, B-cell-depleted T cells, or PBMCs.

Germline lookup yields CDR1 MGHRA and CDR2 YSYEKL. V was shortened by 3 bases and J by 3 bases, with 15 bases between the two germline ends. This CDR3 region has 15 residues. TCRdb's copy holds only in-frame clones and misses some; the assay was immunoSEQ multiplex PCR. The table shows hundreds of thousands of clones, with roughly 86% occurring only once. Individuals drawn from 24 US areas were roughly 18 to 95 years old. Cohorts were determined from participant-reported clinical history. Recovered status in Cohort 3 required two negative PCRs, clearance, or symptom resolution. Sample: PBMCs or T cells enriched from blood (not recorded which). J is TRBJ2-7 and V is TRBV4-1, with D tentatively TRBD2 (6 bases). This TCR was sampled from a woman between 45 and 60 years old who had recovered from COVID-19. The CDR3 sequence: CASSQYMGGLYEQYF. CDR3 DNA sequence: TGCGCCAGCAGCCAGTATATGGGGGGTCTCTACGAGCAGTACTTC.